Shown below are 20 T cell receptor beta chains from a single sample sequenced in a study of regulatory and conventional T cells in RAG deficiency. Conventional CD4+ T cells were sorted from blood as CD25-low CD127-high cells. Assay: immunoSEQ multiplex PCR; the TCRdb copy retains only in-frame clones and omits some. The repertoire includes around 22,000 clones, 93% of them detected once, and less than 0.85% sits in the top ten. Another study also made use of these data, one on regulatory T cells. That paper notes: The primer mix had 52 TRBV and 13 TRBJ primers.

Sequenced: CD4+ T cells sorted from blood. These receptors were obtained from a human donor in good health.

This rearrangement joins TRBV2 to TRBJ1-1, with a weak D call TRBD1 (5 bases). The germline V gene encodes CDR1 SNHLY and CDR2 FYNNEI. The CDR3 totals 14 residues. V was clipped by 4 bases and J by 0 bases, with 9 bases between them. The CDR3 sequence is CASSGGTLNTEAFF. CDR3 bases: TGTGCCAGCAGTGGCGGGACGTTGAACACTGAAGCTTTCTTT.

The CDR3 spells CASSQAASGGSREQYF. In DNA form, the CDR3 reads TGTGCCAGCAGCCAAGCGGCTAGCGGGGGGTCACGAGAGCAGTACTTC. This chain joins TRBV4-2 and TRBJ2-7; 11 positions match TRBD2. The CDR3 loop spans 16 amino acids. Unmatched junction bases numbered 9, after V lost 1 base and J lost 7 bases. Per the germline V gene, CDR1 is LGHNA and CDR2 is YNFKEQ.

This clone was picked up a small number of times. J is TRBJ1-2 and V is TRBV19; D call uncertain. With 3 bases removed from V and 8 bases from J, the gap between germline ends came to 16 bases. This CDR3 has 14 residues. Germline CDR1 and CDR2: LNHDA and SQIVND (reference sequence). The CDR3 DNA is TGTGCCAGTAGTATGGGGAGATCGGCTCGGGGCTACACCTTC. This codes for CASSMGRSARGYTF.

V usage is TRBV6-5 and J usage is TRBJ1-1; the D is unclear. The CDR3 sequence is 15 residues long. The V and J ends lost 0 bases and 1 base respectively, with 9 bases between them. CDR1 is MNHEY and CDR2 is SVGAGI in the germline V gene. Written as DNA, the CDR3 is TGTGCCAGCAGTTACTCGCGGGTAGAGAACACTGAAGCTTTCTTT. It translates to CASSYSRVENTEAFF.

This clone was observed a handful of times. The gene calls are TRBV10-1 and TRBJ1-2, with a weak D call TRBD1 (5 bases). Germline V gene data show CDR1 as WNHNN and CDR2 as SYGVQD (reference sequence). The CDR3 is 16 amino acids. V was clipped by 6 bases and J by 2 bases, with 19 bases between them. CDR3 DNA sequence: TGCGCCAGCAGAGACGTGGCGGAGGGGCGGAACTATGGCTACACCTTC. Residues: CASRDVAEGRNYGYTF.

The chain is built from TRBV6-1 and TRBJ1-5; 7 nucleotides align to TRBD1. The CDR3 consists of 15 residues. Germline loops: CDR1 MNHNS, CDR2 SASEGT. Losses at the gene ends were 8 bases for V and 2 bases for J; bases not matched to a gene: 9. The CDR3 sequence is CASGFIGTGNQPQHF. In nucleotides, the CDR3 is TGTGCCAGCGGCTTTATCGGGACAGGCAATCAGCCCCAGCATTTT.

The rearrangement links TRBV5-1 to TRBJ1-1; 7 bases map to TRBD1. Per the germline V gene, CDR1 is SGHRS and CDR2 is YFSETQ. This CDR3 comprises 16 residues. Germline trimming cut 1 base from V and 0 bases from J; bases unmatched to any gene: 6. In DNA, the CDR3 is TGCGCCAGCAGCTTGTGGACAGGTGGGATGAACACTGAAGCTTTCTTT. The encoded protein is CASSLWTGGMNTEAFF.

The V and J genes are TRBV5-1 and TRBJ1-1, with TRBD1 as a possible D gene (6 bases). Trimming removed 3 bases at V and 4 bases at J, with 13 bases between. Germline CDR1 and CDR2: SGHRS and YFSETQ. The CDR3 totals 14 residues. The chain's CDR3 is CASSWGNRATEAFF. Written as DNA, the CDR3 is TGCGCCAGCAGCTGGGGGAACAGGGCCACTGAAGCTTTCTTT. The full variable domain, its missing parts supplied by reference TRBV5-1 and TRBJ1-1, is KAGVTQTPRYLIKTRGQQVTLSCSPISGHRSVSWYQQTPGQGLQFLFEYFSETQRNKGNFPGRFSGRQFSNSRSEMNVSTLELGDSALYLCASSWGNRATEAFFGQGTRLTVV.

The chain employs TRBV2 and TRBJ2-1, with D perhaps TRBD2 (6 bases). Deletions cut 6 bases from V and 8 bases from J, with 8 bases between. The CDR3 length is 11 residues. Germline V gene lookup returns CDR1 SNHLY and CDR2 FYNNEI. CDR3 loop: CASRGLDEQFF. In DNA form, the CDR3 reads TGTGCCAGCAGGGGACTTGATGAGCAGTTCTTC. The whole variable domain, remainder taken from reference TRBV2 and TRBJ2-1, is EPEVTQTPSHQVTQMGQEVILRCVPISNHLYFYWYRQILGQKVEFLVSFYNNEISEKSEIFDDQFSVERPDGSNFTLKIRSTKLEDSAMYFCASRGLDEQFFGPGTRLTVL.

V usage is TRBV11-3 and J usage is TRBJ2-5, with TRBD2 matching over 7 bases. V dropped 4 bases and J dropped 0; count of bases not matched to a gene: 14. CDR1 is SGHNT, CDR2 YENEEA, per germline. CDR3 length: 18 amino acids. CDR3 DNA: TGTGCCAGCAGCTCCCACTCCTTAGGTAGCGGGTACCAAGAGACCCAGTACTTC. Translated, it gives CASSSHSLGSGYQETQYF.

This clone was counted a single time. This chain uses TRBV28 with TRBJ2-7; 12 bases match TRBD2. In germline, CDR1 is MDHEN, CDR2 SYDVKM. CDR3 length equals 17 residues. V lost 5 bases, J lost 2 bases, and 10 bases stayed unmatched. The DNA for the CDR3 is TGTGCCAGCAGTCCCTACGGACTAGCGGGGTTAACCTACGAGCAGTACTTC. This encodes CASSPYGLAGLTYEQYF.

The chain joins TRBV28 to TRBJ1-1; the D gene is possibly TRBD1 (6 bases). The CDR3 consists of 12 residues. CDR1 and CDR2 (germline): MDHEN, SYDVKM. V shed 8 bases and J shed 11 bases, with 18 bases lying between them. The CDR3 nucleotides are TGTGCCAGCGACCGGGGGGGCGCTTGGGCTTTCTTT. Its protein product is CASDRGGAWAFF.

The gene calls are TRBV18 and TRBJ1-5, with D maybe TRBD1 (6 bases). Germline V lookup: CDR1 KGHSH, CDR2 LQKENI. This CDR3 has 16 amino acids. The germline V and J ends were trimmed by 2 bases and 0 bases, with 11 bases remaining between them. The CDR3 bases are TGTGCCAGCTCACCAGGGACACCATATAGCAATCAGCCCCAGCATTTT. Its protein product is CASSPGTPYSNQPQHF.

V and J are TRBV30 and TRBJ1-6; D might be TRBD1 (5 bases). The V gene's germline CDR1 is GTSNPN and CDR2 SVGIG (reference sequence). The CDR3 runs 17 residues. The V end lost 2 bases, the J end lost 2 bases, and 16 bases lay between the germline ends. The CDR3 loop reads CAWSTPGRSTYNSPLHF. In nucleotides, the CDR3 is TGTGCCTGGAGTACACCAGGGAGGTCGACCTATAATTCACCCCTCCACTTT. Complete variable domain (other parts from reference TRBV30 and TRBJ1-6): SQTIHQWPATLVQPVGSPLSLECTVEGTSNPNLYWYRQAAGRGLQLLFYSVGIGQISSEVPQNLSASRPQDRQFILSSKKLLLSDSGFYLCAWSTPGRSTYNSPLHFGNGTRLTVT.

The chain recombines TRBV18 with TRBJ1-6, with a possible D match to TRBD1 (5 bases). Germline lookup yields CDR1 KGHSH and CDR2 LQKENI. This CDR3 region has 14 residues. Trimming took 6 bases from V and 7 from J, leaving 13 bases between them. The CDR3 region is CASSSARGNSPLHF. The CDR3 nucleotides read TGTGCCAGCTCGTCCGCCCGGGGGAATTCACCCCTCCACTTT.

About this clone: Sequence at one end of the junction differs from germline and may be a read error. Other DNA variants within this sample encode the same CDR3. The CDR3 DNA sequence: TGCGCCAGCAGCTTGGGGGGGTCTAGCAATCAGCCTCAGCATTTT. It translates to CASSLGGSSNQPQHF. J is TRBJ1-5 and V is TRBV5-1; a weak D match, TRBD1 (5 bases). CDR1 is SGHRS, CDR2 YFSETQ, per germline. This CDR3 has 15 amino acids.

CDR3 protein: CASRGGANPYEQYF. The CDR3 DNA is TGTGCCAGCAGGGGGGGGGCAAATCCCTACGAGCAGTACTTC. This chain uses TRBV2 with TRBJ2-7; a weak D match, TRBD2 (7 bases). From germline, CDR1 is SNHLY and CDR2 FYNNEI. CDR3 size: 14 residues. V lost 6 bases to trimming and J lost 2 bases, with 14 bases between them.

In nucleotides, the CDR3 is TGTGCCAGCTCACCGCAACAGCGCTCTGGAAACACCATATATTTT. Translated: CASSPQQRSGNTIYF. The chain is built from TRBV18 and TRBJ1-3; D is unclear. Germline V gene lookup returns CDR1 KGHSH and CDR2 LQKENI. This CDR3 spans 15 amino acids. Deletions cut 3 bases from V and 0 bases from J, with 9 bases between.

The chain combines TRBV12-5 with TRBJ1-1; D is uncertain. CDR3 size: 13 residues. The germline V and J ends were trimmed by 10 bases and 2 bases, with 14 bases remaining between them. Germline V gene sequence: CDR1 LGHNT, CDR2 FRNRAP. CDR3 coding DNA: TGTGCTACCGGTTGGAAGGGAAACACTGAAGCTTTCTTT. Its protein is CATGWKGNTEAFF.

This chain uses TRBV6-5 with TRBJ2-7, with D uncertain. CDR1 and CDR2 from the germline V gene are MNHEY and SVGAGI. The CDR3 covers 12 residues. The V and J ends lost 7 bases and 6 bases respectively, with 13 bases between them. The CDR3 loop reads CASTNHLGEQYF. The CDR3 nucleotides read TGTGCCAGCACCAACCATCTGGGCGAGCAGTACTTC.